The clone carrying this T cell receptor beta chain came up many times. The antigen remains undetermined. The source of the sample is a study of T-cell memory formation after mild COVID-19. MiXCR was run by TCRdb on the 5' RACE reads, yielding one entry per CDR3 protein. The data contain hundreds of thousands of distinct CDR3 sequences, more than 15% of them seen just once; the ten biggest clones take up about 22%. With 1 base removed from V and 6 bases from J, the gap between germline ends came to 10 bases. The CDR3 loop spans 13 amino acids. Germline V CDR1 and CDR2: SGHVS, FNYEAQ. Findings and limits, study-wide: Second-wave clones that peaked on day 37 lacked confirmed SARS-CoV-2 specificity.

The chain employs TRBV7-6 and TRBJ2-7; possible D gene TRBD1, 6 bases. Sequencing input: PBMCs or a T cell subset sorted from them (not recorded which). The sequence derives from a man between 18 and 35 years old who had mild COVID-19 (a few samples of this study predate the infection). Cell type and time point are not known. The CDR3 loop is CASSLGQGLEQYV. CDR3 bases: TGTGCCAGCAGCTTAGGGCAGGGGCTCGAGCAGTACGTC.